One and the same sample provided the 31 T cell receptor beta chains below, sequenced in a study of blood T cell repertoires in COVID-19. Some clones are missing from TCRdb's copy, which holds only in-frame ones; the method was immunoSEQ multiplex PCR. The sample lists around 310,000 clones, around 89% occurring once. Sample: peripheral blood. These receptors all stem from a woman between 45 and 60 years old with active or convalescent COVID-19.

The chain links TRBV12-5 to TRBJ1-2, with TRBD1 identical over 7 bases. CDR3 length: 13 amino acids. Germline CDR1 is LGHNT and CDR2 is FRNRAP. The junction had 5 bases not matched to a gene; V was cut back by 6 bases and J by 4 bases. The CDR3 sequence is CASGVDRRYGYTF. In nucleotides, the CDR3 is TGTGCTAGTGGCGTGGACAGGCGCTATGGCTACACCTTC.

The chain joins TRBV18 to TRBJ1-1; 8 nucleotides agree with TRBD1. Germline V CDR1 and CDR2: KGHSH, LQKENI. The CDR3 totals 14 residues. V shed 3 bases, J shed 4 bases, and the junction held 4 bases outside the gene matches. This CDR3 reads CASSPDRGTTEAFF. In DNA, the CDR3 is TGTGCCAGCTCACCCGACAGGGGTACCACTGAAGCTTTCTTT.

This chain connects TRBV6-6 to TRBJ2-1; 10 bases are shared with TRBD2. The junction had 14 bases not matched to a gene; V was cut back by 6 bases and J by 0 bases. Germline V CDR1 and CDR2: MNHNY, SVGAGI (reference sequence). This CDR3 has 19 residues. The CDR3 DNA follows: TGTGCCAGCAGGCGAGGGACTAGCGCTATTGTCAGCTCCTACAATGAGCAGTTCTTC. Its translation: CASRRGTSAIVSSYNEQFF.

As DNA, the CDR3 is TGTGCCAGCAGTTTAGGGTCGGGGAATGAGCAGTTCTTC. Translation: CASSLGSGNEQFF. This chain connects TRBV12-3 or TRBV12-4 to TRBJ2-1, with D possibly TRBD2 on 5 matching bases. The CDR3 extends over 13 amino acids. V was cut by 1 base and J by 7 bases, with 8 bases left in between.

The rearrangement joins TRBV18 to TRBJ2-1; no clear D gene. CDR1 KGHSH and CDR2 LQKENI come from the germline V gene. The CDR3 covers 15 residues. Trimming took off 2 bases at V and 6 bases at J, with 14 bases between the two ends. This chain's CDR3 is CASSPSRISANEQFF. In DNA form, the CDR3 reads TGTGCCAGCTCACCAAGCAGGATTTCGGCCAATGAGCAGTTCTTC.

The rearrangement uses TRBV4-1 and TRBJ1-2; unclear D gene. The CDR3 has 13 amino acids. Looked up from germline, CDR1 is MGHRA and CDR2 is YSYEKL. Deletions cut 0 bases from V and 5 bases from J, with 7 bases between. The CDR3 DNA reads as TGCGCCAGCAGCCAAGACTATGAATATGGCTACACCTTC. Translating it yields CASSQDYEYGYTF.

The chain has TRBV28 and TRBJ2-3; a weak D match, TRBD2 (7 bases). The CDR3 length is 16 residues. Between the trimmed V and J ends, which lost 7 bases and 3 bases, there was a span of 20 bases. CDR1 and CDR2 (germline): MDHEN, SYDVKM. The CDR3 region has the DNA TGTGCCAGCACCCGACTAGAGGGGGGGAGGACAGATACGCAGTATTTT. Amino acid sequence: CASTRLEGGRTDTQYF.

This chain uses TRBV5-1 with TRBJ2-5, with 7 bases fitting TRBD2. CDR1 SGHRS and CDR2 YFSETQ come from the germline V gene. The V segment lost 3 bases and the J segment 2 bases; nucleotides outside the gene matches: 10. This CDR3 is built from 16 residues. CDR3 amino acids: CASSWGSSAGQETQYF. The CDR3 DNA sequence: TGCGCCAGCAGCTGGGGATCGTCAGCGGGGCAAGAGACCCAGTACTTC.

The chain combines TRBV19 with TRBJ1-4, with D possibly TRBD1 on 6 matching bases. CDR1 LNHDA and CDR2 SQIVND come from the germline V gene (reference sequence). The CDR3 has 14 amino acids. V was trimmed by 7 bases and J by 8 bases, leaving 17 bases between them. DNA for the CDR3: TGTGCCAGTAAGTTCCAGGGGACGGAAGAAAAACTGTTTTTT. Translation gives CASKFQGTEEKLFF. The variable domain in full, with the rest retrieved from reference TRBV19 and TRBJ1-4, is DGGITQSPKYLFRKEGQNVTLSCEQNLNHDAMYWYRQDPGQGLRLIYYSQIVNDFQKGDIAEGYSVSREKKESFPLTVTSAQKNPTAFYLCASKFQGTEEKLFFGSGTQLSVL.

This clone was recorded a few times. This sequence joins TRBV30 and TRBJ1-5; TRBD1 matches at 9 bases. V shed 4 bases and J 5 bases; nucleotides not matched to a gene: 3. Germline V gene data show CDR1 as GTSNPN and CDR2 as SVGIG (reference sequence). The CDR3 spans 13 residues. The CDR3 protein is CAWTQGADQPQHF. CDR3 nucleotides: TGTGCCTGGACACAGGGGGCTGATCAGCCCCAGCATTTT. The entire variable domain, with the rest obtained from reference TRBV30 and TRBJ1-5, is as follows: SQTIHQWPATLVQPVGSPLSLECTVEGTSNPNLYWYRQAAGRGLQLLFYSVGIGQISSEVPQNLSASRPQDRQFILSSKKLLLSDSGFYLCAWTQGADQPQHFGDGTRLSIL.

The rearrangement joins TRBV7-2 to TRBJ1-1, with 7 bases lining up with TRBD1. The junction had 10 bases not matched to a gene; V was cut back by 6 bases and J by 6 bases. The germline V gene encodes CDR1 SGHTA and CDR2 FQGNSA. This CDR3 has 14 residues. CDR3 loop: CASRLQGSVAEAFF. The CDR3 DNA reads TGTGCCAGCAGGTTACAGGGGTCAGTGGCTGAAGCTTTCTTT.

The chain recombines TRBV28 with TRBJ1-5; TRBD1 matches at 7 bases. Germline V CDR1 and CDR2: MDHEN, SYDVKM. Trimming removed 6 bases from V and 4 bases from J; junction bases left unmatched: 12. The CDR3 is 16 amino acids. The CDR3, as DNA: TGTGCCAGCAGCCGAAGAGGGACAGAGCTTAATCAGCCCCAGCATTTT. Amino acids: CASSRRGTELNQPQHF.

The CDR3 loop reads CAWSSKLYEQYF. CDR3 DNA sequence: TGTGCCTGGAGTTCTAAGTTGTACGAGCAGTACTTC. The rearrangement links TRBV30 to TRBJ2-7; D gene unclear. The CDR3 totals 12 residues. CDR1 is GTSNPN, CDR2 SVGIG, per germline (reference sequence). Trimming stripped 2 bases from V and 4 bases from J, with 9 bases between.

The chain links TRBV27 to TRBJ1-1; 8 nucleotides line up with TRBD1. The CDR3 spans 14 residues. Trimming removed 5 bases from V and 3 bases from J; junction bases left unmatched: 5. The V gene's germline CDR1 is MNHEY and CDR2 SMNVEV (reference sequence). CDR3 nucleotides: TGTGCCAGCAGTCTTACAGGGGGATACACTGAAGCTTTCTTT. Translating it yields CASSLTGGYTEAFF.

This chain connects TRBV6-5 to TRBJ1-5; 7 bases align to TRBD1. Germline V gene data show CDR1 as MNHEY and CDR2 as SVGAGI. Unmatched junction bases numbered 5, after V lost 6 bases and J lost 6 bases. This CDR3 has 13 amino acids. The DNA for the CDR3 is TGTGCCAGCAGCCCAGGGGGTCGTCAGCCCCAGCATTTT. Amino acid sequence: CASSPGGRQPQHF.

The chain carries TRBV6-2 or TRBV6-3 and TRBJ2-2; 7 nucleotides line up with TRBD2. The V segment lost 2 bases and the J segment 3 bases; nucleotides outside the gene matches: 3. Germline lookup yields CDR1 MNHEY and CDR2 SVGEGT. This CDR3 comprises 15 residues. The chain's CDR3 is CASSYGRADTGELFF. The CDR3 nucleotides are TGTGCCAGCAGTTACGGGAGGGCGGACACCGGGGAGCTGTTTTTT.

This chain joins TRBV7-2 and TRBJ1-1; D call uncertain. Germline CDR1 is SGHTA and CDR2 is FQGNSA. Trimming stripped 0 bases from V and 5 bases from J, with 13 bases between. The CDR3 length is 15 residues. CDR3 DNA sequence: TGTGCCAGCAGCTTAGCGCTGGGCGTCAAAACTGAAGCTTTCTTT. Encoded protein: CASSLALGVKTEAFF.

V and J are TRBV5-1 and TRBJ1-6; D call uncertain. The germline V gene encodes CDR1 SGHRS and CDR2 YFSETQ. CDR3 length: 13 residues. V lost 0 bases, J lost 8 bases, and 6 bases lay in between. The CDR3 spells CASSLGIDSPLHF. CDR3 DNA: TGCGCCAGCAGCTTGGGTATAGATTCACCCCTCCACTTT.

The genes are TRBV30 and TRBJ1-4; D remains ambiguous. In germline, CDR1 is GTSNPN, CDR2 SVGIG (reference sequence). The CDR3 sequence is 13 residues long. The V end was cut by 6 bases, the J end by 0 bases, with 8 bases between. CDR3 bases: TGTGCCTGTACCACATCAACTAATGAAAAACTGTTTTTT. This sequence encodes CACTTSTNEKLFF. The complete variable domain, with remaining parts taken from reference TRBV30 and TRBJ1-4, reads SQTIHQWPATLVQPVGSPLSLECTVEGTSNPNLYWYRQAAGRGLQLLFYSVGIGQISSEVPQNLSASRPQDRQFILSSKKLLLSDSGFYLCACTTSTNEKLFFGSGTQLSVL.

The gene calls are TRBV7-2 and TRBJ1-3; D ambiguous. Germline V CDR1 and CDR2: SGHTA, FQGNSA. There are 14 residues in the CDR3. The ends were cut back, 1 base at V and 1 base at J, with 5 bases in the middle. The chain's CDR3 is CASSLDRSGNTIYF. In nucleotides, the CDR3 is TGTGCCAGCAGCTTAGACCGGTCTGGAAACACCATATATTTT.

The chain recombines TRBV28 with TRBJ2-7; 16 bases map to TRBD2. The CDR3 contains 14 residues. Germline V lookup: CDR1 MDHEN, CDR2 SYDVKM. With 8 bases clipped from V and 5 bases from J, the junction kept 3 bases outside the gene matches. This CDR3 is CASAGLAGGNEQYF. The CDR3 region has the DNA TGTGCCAGCGCGGGACTAGCGGGAGGGAACGAGCAGTACTTC. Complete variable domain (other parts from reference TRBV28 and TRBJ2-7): DVKVTQSSRYLVKRTGEKVFLECVQDMDHENMFWYRQDPGLGLRLIYFSYDVKMKEKGDIPEGYSVSREKKERFSLILESASTNQTSMYLCASAGLAGGNEQYFGPGTRLTVT.

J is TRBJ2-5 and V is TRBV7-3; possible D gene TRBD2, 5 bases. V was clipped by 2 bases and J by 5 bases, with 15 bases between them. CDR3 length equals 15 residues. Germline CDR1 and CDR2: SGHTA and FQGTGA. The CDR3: CASSLAGRTGETQYF. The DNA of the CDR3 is TGTGCCAGCAGCTTAGCTGGTAGGACGGGGGAGACCCAGTACTTC.

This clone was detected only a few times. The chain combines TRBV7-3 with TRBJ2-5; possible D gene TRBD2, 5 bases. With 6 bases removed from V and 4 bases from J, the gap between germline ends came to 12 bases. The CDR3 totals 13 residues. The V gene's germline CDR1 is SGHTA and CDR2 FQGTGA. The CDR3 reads CASSTSKGETQYF. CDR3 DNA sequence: TGTGCCAGCAGTACTAGTAAGGGAGAGACCCAGTACTTC.

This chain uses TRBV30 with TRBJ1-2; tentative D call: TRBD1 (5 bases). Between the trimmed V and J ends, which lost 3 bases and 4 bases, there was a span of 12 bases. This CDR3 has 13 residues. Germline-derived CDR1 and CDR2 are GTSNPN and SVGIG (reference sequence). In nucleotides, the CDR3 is TGTGCCTGGAGGAGAGACCAGGGCTATGGCTACACCTTC. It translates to CAWRRDQGYGYTF. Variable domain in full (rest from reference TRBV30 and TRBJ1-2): SQTIHQWPATLVQPVGSPLSLECTVEGTSNPNLYWYRQAAGRGLQLLFYSVGIGQISSEVPQNLSASRPQDRQFILSSKKLLLSDSGFYLCAWRRDQGYGYTFGSGTRLTVV.

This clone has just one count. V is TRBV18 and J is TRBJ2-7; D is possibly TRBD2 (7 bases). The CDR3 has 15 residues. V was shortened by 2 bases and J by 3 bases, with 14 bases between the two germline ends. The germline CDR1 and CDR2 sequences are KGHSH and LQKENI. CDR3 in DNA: TGTGCCAGCTCACCATTAGGGGGGGAGGACTACGAGCAGTACTTC. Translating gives CASSPLGGEDYEQYF.

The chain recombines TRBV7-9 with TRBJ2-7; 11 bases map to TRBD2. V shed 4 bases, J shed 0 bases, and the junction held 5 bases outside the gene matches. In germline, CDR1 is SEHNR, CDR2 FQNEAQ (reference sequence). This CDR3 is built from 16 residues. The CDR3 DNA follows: TGTGCCAGCAGCTCTTGGACTAGCGGGTCCTCCTACGAGCAGTACTTC. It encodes CASSSWTSGSSYEQYF.

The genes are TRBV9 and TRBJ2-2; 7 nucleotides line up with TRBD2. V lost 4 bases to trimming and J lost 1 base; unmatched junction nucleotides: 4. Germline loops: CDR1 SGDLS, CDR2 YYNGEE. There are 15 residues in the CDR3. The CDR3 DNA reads TGTGCCAGCAGCATACTAGCGAGGAACACCGGGGAGCTGTTTTTT. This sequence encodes CASSILARNTGELFF.

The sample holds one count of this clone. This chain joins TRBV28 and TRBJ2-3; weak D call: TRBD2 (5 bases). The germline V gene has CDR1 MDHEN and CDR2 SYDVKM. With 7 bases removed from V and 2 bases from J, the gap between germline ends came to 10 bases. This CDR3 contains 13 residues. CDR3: CASKRVYTDTQYF. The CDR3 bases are TGTGCCAGCAAGAGGGTGTACACAGATACGCAGTATTTT.

CDR3 bases: TGTGCCAGCAGCAGATACAGTGGGAACACTGAAGCTTTCTTT. Protein sequence: CASSRYSGNTEAFF. The chain uses TRBV9 and TRBJ1-1; D gene ambiguous. This CDR3 comprises 14 residues. Germline-derived CDR1 and CDR2 are SGDLS and YYNGEE. Trimming cost V 4 bases and J 1 base, with 11 bases left between them.

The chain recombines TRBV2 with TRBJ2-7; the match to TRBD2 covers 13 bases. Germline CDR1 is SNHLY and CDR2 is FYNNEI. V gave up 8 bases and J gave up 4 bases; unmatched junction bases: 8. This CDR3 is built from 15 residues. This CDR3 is CASERRTSGSYEQYF. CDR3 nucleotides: TGTGCCAGCGAGCGGCGGACTAGCGGGAGTTACGAGCAGTACTTC.

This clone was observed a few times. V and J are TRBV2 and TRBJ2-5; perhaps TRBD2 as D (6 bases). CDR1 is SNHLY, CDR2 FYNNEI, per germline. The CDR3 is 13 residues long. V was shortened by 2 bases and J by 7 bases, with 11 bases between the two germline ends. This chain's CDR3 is CASSESPRGTQYF. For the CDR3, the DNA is TGTGCCAGCAGTGAATCCCCGCGGGGGACCCAGTACTTC.